The sequence of this TCR beta chain was determined in a study of neurological immune-mediated disorders. By 5'RACE with 10-nucleotide random UMIs, the cDNA was made. Via MiXCR, TCRdb re-called the 5' RACE reads, giving one row per CDR3 protein. The data hold tens of thousands of distinct CDR3 sequences, with about 10% observed a single time. The unsorted libraries had their origin in 2 million PBMCs stored at -80 C. The CDR3 runs to 19 residues. V was shortened by 1 base and J by 4 bases, with 20 bases between the two germline ends. Germline assignment: CDR1 MGHRA and CDR2 YSYEKL. This clonotype was seen ten or more times.

The TCR comes from a woman aged 55-69 years with HTLV-1-associated myelopathy (HAM/TSP). The sequenced material came from PBMCs. The V gene is TRBV4-1, the J gene TRBJ1-6, with D possibly matching TRBD1 (6 bases). The CDR3 loop reads CASSQGGATLGDYNSPLHF. The CDR3 DNA sequence: TGCGCCAGCAGCCAAGGGGGGGCTACCCTAGGGGATTATAATTCACCCCTCCACTTT.